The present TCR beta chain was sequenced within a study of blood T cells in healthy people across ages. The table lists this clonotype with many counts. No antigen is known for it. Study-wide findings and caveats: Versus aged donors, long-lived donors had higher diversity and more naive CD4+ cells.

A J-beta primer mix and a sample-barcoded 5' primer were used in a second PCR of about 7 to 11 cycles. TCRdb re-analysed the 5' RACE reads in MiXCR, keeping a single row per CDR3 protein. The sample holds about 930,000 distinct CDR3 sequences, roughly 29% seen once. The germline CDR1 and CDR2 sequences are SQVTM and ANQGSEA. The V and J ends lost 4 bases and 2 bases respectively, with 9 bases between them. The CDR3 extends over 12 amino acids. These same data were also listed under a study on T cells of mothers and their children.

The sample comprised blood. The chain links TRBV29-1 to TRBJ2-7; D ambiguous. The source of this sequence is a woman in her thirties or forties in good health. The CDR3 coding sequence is TGCAGCGTTGCCCCGGGCACCTACGAGCAGTACTTC. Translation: CSVAPGTYEQYF.